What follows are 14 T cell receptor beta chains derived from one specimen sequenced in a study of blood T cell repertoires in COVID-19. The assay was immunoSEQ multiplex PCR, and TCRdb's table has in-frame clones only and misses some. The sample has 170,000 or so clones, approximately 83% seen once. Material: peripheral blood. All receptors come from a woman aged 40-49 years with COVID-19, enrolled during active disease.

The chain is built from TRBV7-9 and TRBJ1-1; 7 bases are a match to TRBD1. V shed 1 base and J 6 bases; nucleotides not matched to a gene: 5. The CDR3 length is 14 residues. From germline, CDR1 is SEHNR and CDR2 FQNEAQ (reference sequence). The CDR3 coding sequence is TGTGCCAGCAGCTTAGGGAACAGGGGCGCTGAAGCTTTCTTT. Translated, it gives CASSLGNRGAEAFF.

Here the CDR3 reads CASSLSRQETQYF. The CDR3 DNA is TGTGCCAGCAGTTTATCCCGGCAAGAGACCCAGTACTTC. The genes are TRBV27 and TRBJ2-5, with unresolved D. Trimming cost V 0 bases and J 2 bases, with 4 bases left between them. The CDR3 sequence is 13 residues long. The V gene's germline CDR1 is MNHEY and CDR2 SMNVEV (reference sequence).

The CDR3, as DNA: TGTGCCAGTAGTACTTTCAAGATGGAGACAGTTAAGTACACCGGGGAGCTGTTTTTT. Protein sequence: CASSTFKMETVKYTGELFF. The chain uses TRBV19 and TRBJ2-2, with a tentative D call TRBD1 (5 bases). V gave up 4 bases and J gave up 3 bases, with 24 bases separating them. There are 19 residues in the CDR3. The germline V gene has CDR1 LNHDA and CDR2 SQIVND (reference sequence).

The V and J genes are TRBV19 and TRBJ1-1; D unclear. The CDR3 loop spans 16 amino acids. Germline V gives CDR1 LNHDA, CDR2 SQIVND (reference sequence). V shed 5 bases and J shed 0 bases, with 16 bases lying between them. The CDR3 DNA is TGTGCCAGTAGTCAGGCAGCCCTAATTGTGAACACTGAAGCTTTCTTT. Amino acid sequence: CASSQAALIVNTEAFF.

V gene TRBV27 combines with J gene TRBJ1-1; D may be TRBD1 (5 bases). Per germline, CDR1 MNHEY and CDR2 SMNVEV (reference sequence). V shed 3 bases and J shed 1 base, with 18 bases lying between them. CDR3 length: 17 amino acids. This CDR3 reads CASSFIFSWQGNTEAFF. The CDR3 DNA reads TGTGCCAGCAGTTTTATTTTTTCGTGGCAGGGGAACACTGAAGCTTTCTTT.

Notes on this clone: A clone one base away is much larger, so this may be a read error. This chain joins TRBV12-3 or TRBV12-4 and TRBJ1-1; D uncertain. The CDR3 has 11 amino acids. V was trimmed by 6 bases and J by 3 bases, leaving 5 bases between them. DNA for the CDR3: TGTGCCAGCAGCCCCTACACTGAAGCTTTCTTT. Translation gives CASSPYTEAFF.

In DNA form, the CDR3 reads TGTGCCAGCAGCCAAGGGACTAGCGGAGACCGATCCTACGAGCAGTACTTC. Translated, it gives CASSQGTSGDRSYEQYF. The chain joins TRBV3-1 (or the pseudogene TRBV3-2) to TRBJ2-7; 10 bases match TRBD2. The CDR3 has 17 amino acids. J gave up 1 base and V 1 base, and 7 bases lay outside the gene matches. Germline CDR1 and CDR2: LGHDT and YNNKEL (reference sequence).

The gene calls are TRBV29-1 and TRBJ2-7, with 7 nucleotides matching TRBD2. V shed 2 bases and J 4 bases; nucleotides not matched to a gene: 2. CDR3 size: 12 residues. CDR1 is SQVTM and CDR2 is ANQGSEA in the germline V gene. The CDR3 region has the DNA TGCAGCGTTGAATCGGGAGGATACGAGCAGTACTTC. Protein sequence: CSVESGGYEQYF.

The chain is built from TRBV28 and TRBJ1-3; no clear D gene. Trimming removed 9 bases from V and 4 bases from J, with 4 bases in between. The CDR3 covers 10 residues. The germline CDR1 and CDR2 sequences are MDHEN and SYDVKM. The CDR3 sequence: CASQGNTIYF. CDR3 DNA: TGTGCCAGTCAGGGAAACACCATATATTTT.

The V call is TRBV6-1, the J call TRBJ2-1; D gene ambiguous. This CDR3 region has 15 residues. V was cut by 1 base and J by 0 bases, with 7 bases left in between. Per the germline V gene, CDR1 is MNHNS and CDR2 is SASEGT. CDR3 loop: CASSEGGPSYNEQFF. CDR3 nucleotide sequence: TGTGCCAGCAGTGAAGGTGGGCCCTCCTACAATGAGCAGTTCTTC.

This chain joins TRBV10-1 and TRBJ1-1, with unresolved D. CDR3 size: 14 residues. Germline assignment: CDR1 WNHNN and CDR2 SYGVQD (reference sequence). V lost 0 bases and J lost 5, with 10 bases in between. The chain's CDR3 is CASSESWSETEAFF. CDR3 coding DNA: TGCGCCAGCAGTGAGTCGTGGTCAGAAACTGAAGCTTTCTTT.

The CDR3: CASSIRVGGAGGTEAFF. As DNA, the CDR3 is TGTGCCAGTAGTATAAGGGTGGGGGGGGCCGGAGGCACTGAAGCTTTCTTT. The chain joins TRBV19 to TRBJ1-1, with D maybe TRBD1 (6 bases). The CDR3 is 17 residues long. V was cut by 2 bases and J by 4 bases, with 20 bases left in between. The germline V gene encodes CDR1 LNHDA and CDR2 SQIVND (reference sequence).

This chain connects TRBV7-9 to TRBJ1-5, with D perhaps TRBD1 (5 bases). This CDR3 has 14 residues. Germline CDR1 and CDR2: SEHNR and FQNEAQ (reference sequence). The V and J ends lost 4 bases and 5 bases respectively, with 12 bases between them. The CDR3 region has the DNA TGTGCCAGCAGCTGGGAGGACACCGATCAGCCCCAGCATTTT. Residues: CASSWEDTDQPQHF.

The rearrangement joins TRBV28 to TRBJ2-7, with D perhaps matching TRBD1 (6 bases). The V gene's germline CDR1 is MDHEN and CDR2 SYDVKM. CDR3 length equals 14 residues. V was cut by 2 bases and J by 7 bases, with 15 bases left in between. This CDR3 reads CASSLRGGTGEQYF. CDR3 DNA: TGTGCCAGCAGTTTACGTGGGGGCACTGGGGAGCAGTACTTC.